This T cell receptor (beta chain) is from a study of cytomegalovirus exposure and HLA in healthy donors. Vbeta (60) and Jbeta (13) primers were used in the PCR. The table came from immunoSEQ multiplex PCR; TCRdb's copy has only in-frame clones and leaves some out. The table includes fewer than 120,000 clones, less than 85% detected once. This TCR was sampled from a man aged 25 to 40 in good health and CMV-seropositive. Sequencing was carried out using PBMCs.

This CDR3 is CASSQDYNRVDQPQHF. CDR3 sequence (DNA): TGCGCCAGCAGCCAAGATTACAACAGGGTCGATCAGCCCCAGCATTTT. V and J are TRBV4-3 and TRBJ1-5; TRBD1 might be the D (6 bases). Trimming took off 0 bases at V and 5 bases at J, with 14 bases between the two ends. Germline CDR1 and CDR2: LGHNA and YSLEER. The CDR3 sequence is 16 residues long.